These T cell receptor beta chains were read from a single sample in a study of CD8 T cells in Susac syndrome. TCRdb called the immunoSEQ multiplex PCR reads again in MiXCR, with one record for every CDR3 protein. The sample carries some 110,000 distinct CDR3 sequences, around 94% recorded once. The sample consisted of CD8+ T cells from PBMCs. Receptors were obtained from a human donor with Susac syndrome. Each CDR3 is given without its conserved first and last residue. Fields, in order: V gene, J gene, CDR3 protein.

v_call: TRBV27
j_call: TRBJ1-1
cdr3_aa: ASSPGGTVGENTEAF

v_call: TRBV14
j_call: TRBJ1-1
cdr3_aa: ASRGGDPEAF

v_call: TRBV19
j_call: TRBJ2-7
cdr3_aa: ASSLRVVFDEQY

v_call: TRBV20-1
j_call: TRBJ2-4
cdr3_aa: SASMSGNQNIQY

v_call: TRBV11-2
j_call: TRBJ2-7
cdr3_aa: ASSLDHERGDYEQY

v_call: TRBV7-2
j_call: TRBJ2-7
cdr3_aa: ASSLRLDRGYEQY

v_call: TRBV30
j_call: TRBJ1-2
cdr3_aa: AWYKGQGHGYT

v_call: TRBV6-6
j_call: TRBJ1-5
cdr3_aa: ASSYSLTGANQPQH

v_call: TRBV9
j_call: TRBJ1-6
cdr3_aa: ASSGPAGNSPLH

v_call: TRBV7-2
j_call: TRBJ2-5
cdr3_aa: ASSFPKETQY

v_call: TRBV9
j_call: TRBJ2-7
cdr3_aa: ASSVEGGAPSYEQY

v_call: TRBV9
j_call: TRBJ2-1
cdr3_aa: ASSVDSAYNEQF

v_call: TRBV5-6
j_call: TRBJ2-7
cdr3_aa: ASSSIPAGTGVGEQY

v_call: TRBV27
j_call: TRBJ2-7
cdr3_aa: ASSSGLNEQY

v_call: TRBV20-1
j_call: TRBJ2-3
cdr3_aa: SAWGTSGGAWLTDTQY

v_call: TRBV6-5
j_call: TRBJ2-7
cdr3_aa: ASSYTSGGREHHEQY

v_call: TRBV29-1
j_call: TRBJ1-1
cdr3_aa: SVEQTRNTEAF

v_call: TRBV27
j_call: TRBJ2-7
cdr3_aa: ASSLARDRVSHEQY

v_call: TRBV29-1
j_call: TRBJ1-3
cdr3_aa: SHHRSDPGNTIY

v_call: TRBV7-9
j_call: TRBJ1-1
cdr3_aa: ASSLFGGDGTEAF

v_call: TRBV30
j_call: TRBJ1-1
cdr3_aa: AWIKDIKTEAF

v_call: TRBV7-8
j_call: TRBJ2-3
cdr3_aa: ASSSLTGTRTQY

v_call: TRBV19
j_call: TRBJ1-5
cdr3_aa: ASAPMAGRDQPQH

v_call: TRBV14
j_call: TRBJ1-2
cdr3_aa: ASSPNRVRYT

v_call: TRBV6-2/TRBV6-3
j_call: TRBJ2-1
cdr3_aa: ASSSGPGGYNEQF

v_call: TRBV7-8
j_call: TRBJ1-1
cdr3_aa: ASSLDGGWTEAF

v_call: TRBV12-5
j_call: TRBJ1-2
cdr3_aa: ASGPSRDGQDGYT

v_call: TRBV20-1
j_call: TRBJ2-1
cdr3_aa: SVKTYNEQF

v_call: TRBV20-1
j_call: TRBJ2-4
cdr3_aa: SARDEDGRYIQY

v_call: TRBV6-5
j_call: TRBJ1-1
cdr3_aa: ASSPAEGVEAF

v_call: TRBV9
j_call: TRBJ1-6
cdr3_aa: ASSVVSNSPLH

v_call: TRBV5-1
j_call: TRBJ1-1
cdr3_aa: ASSLTNTEAF

v_call: TRBV6-5
j_call: TRBJ1-5
cdr3_aa: ASSYSAGGQPQH

v_call: TRBV25-1
j_call: TRBJ1-5
cdr3_aa: ASSESGTGNQPQH

v_call: TRBV9
j_call: TRBJ2-7
cdr3_aa: ASSAAGAGDYEQY

v_call: TRBV6-2/TRBV6-3
j_call: TRBJ2-3
cdr3_aa: ASSYSISGSTDTQY

v_call: TRBV11-2
j_call: TRBJ2-5
cdr3_aa: ASNNPGSGVEETQY

v_call: TRBV28
j_call: TRBJ1-5
cdr3_aa: ASSLGSPGSNQPQH

v_call: TRBV29-1
j_call: TRBJ1-2
cdr3_aa: SALPVGQGDYGYT

v_call: TRBV6-6
j_call: TRBJ2-3
cdr3_aa: ASSHSGLTDTQY

v_call: TRBV29-1
j_call: TRBJ2-3
cdr3_aa: SVVWLGGTDTQY

v_call: TRBV20-1
j_call: TRBJ2-3
cdr3_aa: SATSGQGTDTQY

v_call: TRBV5-6
j_call: TRBJ2-1
cdr3_aa: ASSIGGRTYNEQF

v_call: TRBV7-8
j_call: TRBJ1-2
cdr3_aa: ASSSQQFYGYT

v_call: TRBV2
j_call: TRBJ2-3
cdr3_aa: ASSGGGGTDTQY

v_call: TRBV12-3/TRBV12-4
j_call: TRBJ2-7
cdr3_aa: ASSLAKAGGPYEQY

v_call: TRBV19
j_call: TRBJ2-7
cdr3_aa: ASRPRDGTYEQY

v_call: TRBV13
j_call: TRBJ2-3
cdr3_aa: ASSFQGLAIDTQY

v_call: TRBV4-2
j_call: TRBJ2-3
cdr3_aa: ASSQDAPDTQY

v_call: TRBV20-1
j_call: TRBJ2-7
cdr3_aa: SALSTGVY

v_call: TRBV27
j_call: TRBJ2-1
cdr3_aa: ASSLGLDNEQF

v_call: TRBV9
j_call: TRBJ2-1
cdr3_aa: ASRAGTYNEQF

v_call: TRBV4-3
j_call: TRBJ1-1
cdr3_aa: ASSQDLGSEAF

v_call: TRBV7-9
j_call: TRBJ1-6
cdr3_aa: ASSLAVDQRHSPLH

v_call: TRBV12-3/TRBV12-4
j_call: TRBJ1-6
cdr3_aa: ASSLDPTGVDSPLH

v_call: TRBV11-2
j_call: TRBJ2-1
cdr3_aa: ASSLVSPGNEQF

v_call: TRBV20-1
j_call: TRBJ2-3
cdr3_aa: SARGPQGPRDTQY

v_call: TRBV7-9
j_call: TRBJ2-1
cdr3_aa: ASSLQGPRSYNEQF

v_call: TRBV7-9
j_call: TRBJ1-6
cdr3_aa: ASKEFSYNSPLH

v_call: TRBV12-3/TRBV12-4
j_call: TRBJ2-1
cdr3_aa: ASSRSPGGLSYNEQF